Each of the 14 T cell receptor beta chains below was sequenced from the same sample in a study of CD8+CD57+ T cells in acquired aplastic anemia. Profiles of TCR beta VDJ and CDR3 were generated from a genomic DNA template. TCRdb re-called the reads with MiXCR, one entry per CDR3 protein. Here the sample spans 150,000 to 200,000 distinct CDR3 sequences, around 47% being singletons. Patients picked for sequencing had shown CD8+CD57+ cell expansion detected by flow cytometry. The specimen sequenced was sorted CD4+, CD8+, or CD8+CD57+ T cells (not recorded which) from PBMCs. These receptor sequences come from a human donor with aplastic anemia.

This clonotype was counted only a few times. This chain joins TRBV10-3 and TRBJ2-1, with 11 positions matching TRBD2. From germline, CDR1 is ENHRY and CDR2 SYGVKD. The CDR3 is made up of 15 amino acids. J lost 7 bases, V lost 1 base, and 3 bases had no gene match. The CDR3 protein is CAISELASGRNEQFF. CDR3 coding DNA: TGTGCCATCAGTGAGTTGGCTAGCGGGAGGAATGAGCAGTTCTTC.

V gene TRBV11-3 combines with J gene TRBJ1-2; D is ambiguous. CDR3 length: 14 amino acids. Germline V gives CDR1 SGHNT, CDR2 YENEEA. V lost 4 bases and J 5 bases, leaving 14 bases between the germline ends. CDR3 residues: CASSSLRQRYGYTF. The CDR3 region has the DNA TGTGCCAGCAGCTCCCTGCGGCAGAGGTATGGCTACACCTTC.

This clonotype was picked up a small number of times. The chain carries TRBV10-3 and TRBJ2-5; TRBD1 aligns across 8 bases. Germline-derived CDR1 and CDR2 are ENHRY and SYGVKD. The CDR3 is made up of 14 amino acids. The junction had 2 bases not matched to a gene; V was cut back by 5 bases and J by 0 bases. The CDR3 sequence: CAISMTGDQETQYF. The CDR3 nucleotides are TGTGCCATCAGTATGACAGGGGACCAAGAGACCCAGTACTTC.

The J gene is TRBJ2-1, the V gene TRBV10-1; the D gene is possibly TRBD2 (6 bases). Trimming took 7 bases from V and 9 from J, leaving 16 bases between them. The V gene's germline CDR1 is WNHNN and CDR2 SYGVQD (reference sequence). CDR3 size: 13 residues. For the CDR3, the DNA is TGCGCCAGCACCACCCAGTGGGGAGGTGAGCAGTTCTTC. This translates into CASTTQWGGEQFF.

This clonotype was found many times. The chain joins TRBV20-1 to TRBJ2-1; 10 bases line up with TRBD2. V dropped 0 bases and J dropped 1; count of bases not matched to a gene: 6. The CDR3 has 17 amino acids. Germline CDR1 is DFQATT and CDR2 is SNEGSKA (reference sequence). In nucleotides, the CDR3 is TGCAGTGCTAGAGACCTAGCGGGAGCCAGGTCCTACAATGAGCAGTTCTTC. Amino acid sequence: CSARDLAGARSYNEQFF.

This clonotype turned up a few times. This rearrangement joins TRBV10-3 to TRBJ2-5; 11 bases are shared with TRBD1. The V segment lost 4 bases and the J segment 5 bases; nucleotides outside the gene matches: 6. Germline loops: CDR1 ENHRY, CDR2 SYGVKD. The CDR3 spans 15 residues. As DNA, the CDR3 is TGTGCCATCAGTGCGGTCGGGACAGGGGGGGAGACCCAGTACTTC. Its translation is CAISAVGTGGETQYF.

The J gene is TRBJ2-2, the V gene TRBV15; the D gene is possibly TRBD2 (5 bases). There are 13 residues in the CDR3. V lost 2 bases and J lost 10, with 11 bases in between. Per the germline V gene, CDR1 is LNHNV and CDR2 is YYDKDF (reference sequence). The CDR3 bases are TGTGCCACCAGCAGATTCGCGGGTGAGGAGCTGTTTTTT. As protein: CATSRFAGEELFF.

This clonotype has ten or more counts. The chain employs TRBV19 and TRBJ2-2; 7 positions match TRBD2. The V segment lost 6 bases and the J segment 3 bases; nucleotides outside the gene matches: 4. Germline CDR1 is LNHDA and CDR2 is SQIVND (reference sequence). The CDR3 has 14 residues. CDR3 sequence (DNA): TGTGCCAGTAGGAGGGAGGGCTACACCGGGGAGCTGTTTTTT. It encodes CASRREGYTGELFF. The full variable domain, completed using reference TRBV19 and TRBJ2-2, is DGGITQSPKYLFRKEGQNVTLSCEQNLNHDAMYWYRQDPGQGLRLIYYSQIVNDFQKGDIAEGYSVSREKKESFPLTVTSAQKNPTAFYLCASRREGYTGELFFGEGSRLTVL.

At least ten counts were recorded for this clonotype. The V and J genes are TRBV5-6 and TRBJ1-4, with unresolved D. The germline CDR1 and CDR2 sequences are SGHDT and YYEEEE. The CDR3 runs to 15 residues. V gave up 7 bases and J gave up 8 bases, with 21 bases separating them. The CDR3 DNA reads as TGTGCCAGCCATCTCGCAGTGGCAGGTGGGGAAAAACTGTTTTTT. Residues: CASHLAVAGGEKLFF.

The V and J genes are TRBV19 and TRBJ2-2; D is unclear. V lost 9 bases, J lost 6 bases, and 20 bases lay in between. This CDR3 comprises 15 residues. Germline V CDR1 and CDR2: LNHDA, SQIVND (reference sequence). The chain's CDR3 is CASTHLVGGPGELFF. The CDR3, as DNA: TGTGCCAGCACGCACCTAGTGGGCGGCCCCGGGGAGCTGTTTTTT.

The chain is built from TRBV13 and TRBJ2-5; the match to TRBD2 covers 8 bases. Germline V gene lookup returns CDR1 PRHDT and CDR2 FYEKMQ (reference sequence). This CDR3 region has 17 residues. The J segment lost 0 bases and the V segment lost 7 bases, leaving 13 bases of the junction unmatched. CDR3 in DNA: TGTGCCAGCACCACAGCCCTACTAGCGGAAGACCAAGAGACCCAGTACTTC. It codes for CASTTALLAEDQETQYF.

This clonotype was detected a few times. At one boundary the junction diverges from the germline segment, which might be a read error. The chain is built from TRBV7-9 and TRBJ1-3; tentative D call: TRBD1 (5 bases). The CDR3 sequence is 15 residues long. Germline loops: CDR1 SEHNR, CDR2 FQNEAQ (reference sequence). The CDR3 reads CASSNTMTAGSTIYF. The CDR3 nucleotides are TGTGCCAGCAGCAACACCATGACAGCTGGAAGCACCATATATTTT.

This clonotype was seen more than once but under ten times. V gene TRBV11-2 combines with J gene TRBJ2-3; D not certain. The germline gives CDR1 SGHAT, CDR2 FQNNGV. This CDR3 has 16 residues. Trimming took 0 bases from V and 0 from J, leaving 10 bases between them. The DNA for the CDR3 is TGTGCCAGCAGCTTAGATCGAAAGGGTAGCACAGATACGCAGTATTTT. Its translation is CASSLDRKGSTDTQYF. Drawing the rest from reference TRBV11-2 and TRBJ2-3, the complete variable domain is EAGVAQSPRYKIIEKRQSVAFWCNPISGHATLYWYQQILGQGPKLLIQFQNNGVVDDSQLPKDRFSAERLKGVDSTLKIQPAKLEDSAVYLCASSLDRKGSTDTQYFGPGTRLTVL.

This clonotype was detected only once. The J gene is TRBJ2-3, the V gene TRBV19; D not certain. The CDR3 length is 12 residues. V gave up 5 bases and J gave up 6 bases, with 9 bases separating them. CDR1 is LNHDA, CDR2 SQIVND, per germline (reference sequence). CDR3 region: CASSDPMDTQYF. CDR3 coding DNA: TGTGCCAGTAGTGATCCGATGGATACGCAGTATTTT.